This T cell receptor (beta chain) was profiled in a study of T cells in Graves' hyperthyroidism and ophthalmopathy. Amplification of TCR beta CDR3 regions was performed using RNA transcripts as template. The HTBI set primed first-round TCR CDR3 RT-PCR. TCRdb itself ran the multiplex PCR reads through MiXCR, one entry per CDR3 protein. The table lists about 700,000 distinct CDR3 sequences, 13% to 15% of them singletons. The V gene lost 7 bases and the J gene lost 3 bases, with 11 bases spanning the gap. This CDR3 contains 13 residues. Looked up from germline, CDR1 is KGHDR and CDR2 is SFDVKD. This clonotype came up a few times. A much larger clone sits a single nucleotide away, making a read error possible. The definition of stable Graves' hyperthyroidism was no ophthalmopathy progression within 18 months. With a duration under 2 months, the hyperthyroidism was newly diagnosed in patients aged 18 to 65. The diagnostic basis comprised clinical symptoms, serum thyroxine and TRAb, thyroid ultrasound and orbital computed tomography. The authors obtained PBMCs from over 8 ml of fresh peripheral blood.

This sequence was found in a woman between 18 and 29 years old with Graves' hyperthyroidism. The chain recombines TRBV24-1 with TRBJ1-1, with no clear D. Sequencing input: blood. This CDR3 is CATSDHGYTEAFF. The CDR3 DNA reads TGTGCCACCAGCGACCATGGTTACACTGAAGCTTTCTTT.